These 8 T cell receptor beta chains share one sample of origin, sequenced in a study of monozygotic twins with inflammatory bowel disease. TCRdb reprocessed the 5' RACE reads and keeps a single row for each CDR3 protein, giving no DNA. Its table records roughly 330,000 distinct CDR3 sequences. The sequenced material came from blood. These TCRs come from a human donor with ulcerative colitis or Crohn's disease, or a healthy co-twin of an affected twin (not recorded which).

The rearrangement joins TRBV12-3 or TRBV12-4 to TRBJ1-3; without DNA, the TCRdb call of TRBD1 cannot be checked. CDR3 length: 15 amino acids. The CDR3 loop is CASSLGQGVENTIYF.

V is TRBV20-1 and J is TRBJ1-1; TCRdb's D call, TRBD1, is unchecked because there is no DNA. Looked up from germline, CDR1 is DFQATT and CDR2 is SNEGSKA (reference sequence). The CDR3 contains 13 residues. The CDR3 sequence: CSARDRGNYEAFF.

This rearrangement joins TRBV5-6 to TRBJ2-2; TCRdb gives TRBD1 as the D gene, but with no DNA this cannot be confirmed. The length of the CDR3 is 13 residues. In germline, CDR1 is SGHDT, CDR2 YYEEEE. CDR3 region: CASAGGISGELFF.

V usage is TRBV27 and J usage is TRBJ2-3. The CDR3 runs 15 residues. From germline, CDR1 is MNHEY and CDR2 SMNVEV (reference sequence). CDR3 sequence reads: CASSLSMGFTDTQYF.

The rearrangement links TRBV7-2 to TRBJ2-2. Germline CDR1 and CDR2: SGHTA and FQGNSA. This CDR3 is 14 amino acids long. The CDR3 region is CVSSSGLSTGELFF.

The V gene is TRBV28, the J gene TRBJ1-1. The CDR3 contains 12 residues. Germline-derived CDR1 and CDR2 are MDHEN and SYDVKM. The CDR3 is CASSFWAAEAFF.

This rearrangement joins TRBV20-1 to TRBJ1-1. Germline CDR1 reads DFQATT; CDR2 reads SNEGSKA (reference sequence). The CDR3 consists of 14 residues. This chain's CDR3 is CSARPKGWSTEAFF.

The chain has TRBV27 and TRBJ2-7; the D call from TCRdb, TRBD1, cannot be confirmed without DNA. The CDR3 runs 15 residues. Germline CDR1 and CDR2: MNHEY and SMNVEV (reference sequence). CDR3 loop: CASSQAGSGTYEQYF.